This T cell receptor (beta chain) was profiled in a study of T-cell reconstitution after alpha-beta-depleted transplantation in children. The CDR3 is made up of 13 amino acids. Germline V lookup: CDR1 ENHRY, CDR2 SYGVKD. The V end lost 8 bases, the J end lost 7 bases, and 17 bases lay between the germline ends. This clonotype was counted a few times. A TCRbeta library incorporating unique molecular identifiers was prepared. MiXCR was run by TCRdb on the PCR reads, yielding one entry per CDR3 protein. Of roughly 90,000 distinct CDR3 sequences in the sample, 12% are singletons; the top ten hold approximately 15%.

This clonotype originated in a human donor who donated a stem cell graft to a child with inherited bone marrow failure. The source was PBMCs from the stem cell graft donor, collected from the stem cell graft. The chain is built from TRBV10-3 and TRBJ1-2; D is unresolved. The CDR3 DNA is TGTGCCATCGTCGACACCCCATCAGGTGGCTACACCTTC. This sequence encodes CAIVDTPSGGYTF.